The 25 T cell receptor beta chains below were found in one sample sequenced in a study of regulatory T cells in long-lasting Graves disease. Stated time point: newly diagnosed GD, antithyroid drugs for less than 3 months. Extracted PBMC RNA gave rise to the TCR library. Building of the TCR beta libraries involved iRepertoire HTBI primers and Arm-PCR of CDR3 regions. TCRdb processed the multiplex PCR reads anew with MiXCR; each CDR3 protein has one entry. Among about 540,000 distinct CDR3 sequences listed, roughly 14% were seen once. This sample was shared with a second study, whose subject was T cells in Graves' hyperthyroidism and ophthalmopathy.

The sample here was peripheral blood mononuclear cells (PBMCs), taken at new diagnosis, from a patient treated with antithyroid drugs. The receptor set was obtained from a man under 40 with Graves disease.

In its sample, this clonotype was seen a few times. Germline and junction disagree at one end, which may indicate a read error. The CDR3 region has the DNA TGTGCCAGCAGCATGGGCGGAGAGACCCAGCACTTC. Protein: CASSMGGETQHF. The rearrangement links TRBV28 to TRBJ2-1; unclear D gene. CDR3 size: 12 residues. In germline, CDR1 is MDHEN, CDR2 SYDVKM. The variable domain in full, with the rest retrieved from reference TRBV28 and TRBJ2-1, is DVKVTQSSRYLVKRTGEKVFLECVQDMDHENMFWYRQDPGLGLRLIYFSYDVKMKEKGDIPEGYSVSREKKERFSLILESASTNQTSMYLCASSMGGETQHFGPGTRLTVL.

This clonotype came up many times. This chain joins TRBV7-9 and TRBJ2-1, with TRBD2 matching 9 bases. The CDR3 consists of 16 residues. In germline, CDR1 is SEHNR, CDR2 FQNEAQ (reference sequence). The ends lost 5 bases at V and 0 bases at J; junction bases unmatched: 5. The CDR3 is CASSGGRARSYNEQFF. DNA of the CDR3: TGTGCCAGCAGCGGCGGGAGGGCCCGCTCCTACAATGAGCAGTTCTTC.

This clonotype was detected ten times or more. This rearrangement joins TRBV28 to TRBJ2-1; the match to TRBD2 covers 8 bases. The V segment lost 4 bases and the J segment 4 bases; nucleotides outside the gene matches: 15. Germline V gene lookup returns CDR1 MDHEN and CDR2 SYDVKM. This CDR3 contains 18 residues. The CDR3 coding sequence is TGTGCCAGCAGTTCGCCCACTAAACTAGCGGAGGGTTACAATGAGCAGTTCTTC. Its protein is CASSSPTKLAEGYNEQFF.

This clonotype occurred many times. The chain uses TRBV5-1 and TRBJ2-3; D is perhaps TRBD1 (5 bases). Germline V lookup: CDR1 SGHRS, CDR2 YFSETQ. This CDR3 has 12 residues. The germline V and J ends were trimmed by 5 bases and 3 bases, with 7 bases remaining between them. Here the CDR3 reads CASRRQTDTQYF. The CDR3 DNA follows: TGCGCCAGCAGGCGACAGACAGATACGCAGTATTTT.

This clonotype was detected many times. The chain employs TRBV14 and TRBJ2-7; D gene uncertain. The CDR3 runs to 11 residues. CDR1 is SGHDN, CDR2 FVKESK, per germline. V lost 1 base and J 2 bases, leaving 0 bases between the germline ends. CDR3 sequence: CASSQAYEQYF. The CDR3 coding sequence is TGTGCCAGCAGCCAAGCCTACGAGCAGTACTTC.

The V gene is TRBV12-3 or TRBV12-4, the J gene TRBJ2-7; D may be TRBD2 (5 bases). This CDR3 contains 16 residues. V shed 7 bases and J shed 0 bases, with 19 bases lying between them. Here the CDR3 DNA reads TGTGCCAGCAAGGCGAGTCTTCTAGGGAGCTCCTACGAGCAGTACTTC. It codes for CASKASLLGSSYEQYF.

CDR3 sequence reads: CASSLGDRAETQYF. CDR3 coding DNA: TGTGCCAGCAGCTTAGGGGACAGGGCGGAGACCCAGTACTTC. The J gene is TRBJ2-5, the V gene TRBV7-2, with 9 bases lining up with TRBD1. After removal of 1 base from V and 5 bases from J, the junction contained 2 bases not matched to a gene. Germline-derived CDR1 and CDR2 are SGHTA and FQGNSA. The CDR3 contains 14 residues.

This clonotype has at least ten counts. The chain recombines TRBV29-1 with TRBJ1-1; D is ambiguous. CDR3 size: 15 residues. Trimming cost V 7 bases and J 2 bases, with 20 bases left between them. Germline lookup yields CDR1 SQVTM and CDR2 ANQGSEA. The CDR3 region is CSARLQHTFNTEAFF. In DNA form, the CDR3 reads TGCAGCGCCCGACTACAGCACACCTTTAACACTGAAGCTTTCTTT. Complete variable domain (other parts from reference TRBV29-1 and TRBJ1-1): SAVISQKPSRDICQRGTSLTIQCQVDSQVTMMFWYRQQPGQSLTLIATANQGSEATYESGFVIDKFPISRPNLTFSTLTVSNMSPEDSSIYLCSARLQHTFNTEAFFGQGTRLTVV.

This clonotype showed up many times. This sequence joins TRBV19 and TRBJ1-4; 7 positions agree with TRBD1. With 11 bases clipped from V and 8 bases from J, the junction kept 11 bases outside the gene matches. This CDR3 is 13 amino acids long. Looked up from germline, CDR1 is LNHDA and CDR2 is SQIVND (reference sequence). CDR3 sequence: CASRETGREKLFF. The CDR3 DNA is TGTGCCTCAAGAGAGACAGGGAGGGAAAAACTGTTTTTT.

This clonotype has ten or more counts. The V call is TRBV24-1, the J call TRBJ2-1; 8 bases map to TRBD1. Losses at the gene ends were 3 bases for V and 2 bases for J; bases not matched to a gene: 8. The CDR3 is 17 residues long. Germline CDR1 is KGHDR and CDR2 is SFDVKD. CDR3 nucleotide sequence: TGTGCCACCAGTGATATCACAGGGGGGAATGCCTACAATGAGCAGTTCTTC. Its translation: CATSDITGGNAYNEQFF.

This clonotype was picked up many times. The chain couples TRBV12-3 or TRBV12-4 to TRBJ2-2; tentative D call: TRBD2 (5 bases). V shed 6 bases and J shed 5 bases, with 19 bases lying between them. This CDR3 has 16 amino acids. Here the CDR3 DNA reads TGTGCCAGCAGCCCCTCACGGGGTCCGGGGACCGGGGAGCTGTTTTTT. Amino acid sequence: CASSPSRGPGTGELFF.

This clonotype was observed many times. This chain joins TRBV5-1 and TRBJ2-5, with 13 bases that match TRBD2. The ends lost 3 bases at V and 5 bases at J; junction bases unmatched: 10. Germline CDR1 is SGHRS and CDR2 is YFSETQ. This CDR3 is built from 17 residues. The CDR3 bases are TGCGCCAGCAGCTCCGGGACTAGCGGGATGAAGAGGGAGACCCAGTACTTC. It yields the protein CASSSGTSGMKRETQYF.

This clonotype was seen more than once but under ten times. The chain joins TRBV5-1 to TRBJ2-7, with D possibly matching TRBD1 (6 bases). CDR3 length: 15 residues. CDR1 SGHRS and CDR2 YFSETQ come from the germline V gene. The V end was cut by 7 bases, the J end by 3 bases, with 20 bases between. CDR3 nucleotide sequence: TGCGCCAGCCCCATCGGGACACTGAAATACTACGAGCAGTACTTC. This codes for CASPIGTLKYYEQYF.

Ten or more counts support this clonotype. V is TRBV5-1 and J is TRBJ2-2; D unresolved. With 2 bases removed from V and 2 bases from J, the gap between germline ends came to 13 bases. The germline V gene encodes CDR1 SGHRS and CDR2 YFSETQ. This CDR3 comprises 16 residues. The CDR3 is CASSFPLYPNTGELFF. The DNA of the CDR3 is TGCGCCAGCAGCTTCCCTCTCTACCCCAACACCGGGGAGCTGTTTTTT.

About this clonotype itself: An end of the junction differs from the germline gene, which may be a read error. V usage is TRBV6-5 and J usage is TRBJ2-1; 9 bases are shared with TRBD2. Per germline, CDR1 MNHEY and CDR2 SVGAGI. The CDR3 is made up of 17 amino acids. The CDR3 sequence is CASSLGVAGGPYNEQFF. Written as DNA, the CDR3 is TGCGCCAGCAGTTTGGGCGTCGCGGGAGGGCCCTACAATGAGCAGTTCTTC.

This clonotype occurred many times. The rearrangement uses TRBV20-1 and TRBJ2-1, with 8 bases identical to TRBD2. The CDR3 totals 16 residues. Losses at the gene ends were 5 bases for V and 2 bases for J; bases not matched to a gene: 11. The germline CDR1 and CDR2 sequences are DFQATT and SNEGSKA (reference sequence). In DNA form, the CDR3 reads TGCAGTGCTCCATCCGAGACTAGCGTGACCTACAATGAGCAGTTCTTC. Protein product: CSAPSETSVTYNEQFF.

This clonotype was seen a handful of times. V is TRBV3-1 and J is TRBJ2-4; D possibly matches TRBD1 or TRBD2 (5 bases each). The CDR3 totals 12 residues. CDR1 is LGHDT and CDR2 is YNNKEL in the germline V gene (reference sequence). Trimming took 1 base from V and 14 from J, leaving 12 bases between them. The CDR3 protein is CASSQGRGVEYF. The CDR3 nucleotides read TGTGCCAGCAGCCAAGGAAGGGGAGTTGAGTACTTC.

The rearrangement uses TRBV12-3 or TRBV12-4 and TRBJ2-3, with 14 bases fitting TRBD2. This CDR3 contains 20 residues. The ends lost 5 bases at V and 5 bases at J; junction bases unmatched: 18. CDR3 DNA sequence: TGTGCCAGCAGTCCCCAGGGACTAGCGGGAGTTAACGTAAGACGAGATACGCAGTATTTT. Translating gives CASSPQGLAGVNVRRDTQYF.

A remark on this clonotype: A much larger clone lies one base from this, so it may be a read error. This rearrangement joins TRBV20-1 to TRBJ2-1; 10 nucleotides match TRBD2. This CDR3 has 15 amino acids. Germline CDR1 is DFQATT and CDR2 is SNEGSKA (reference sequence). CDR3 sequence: CSASRRSGRAFERFF. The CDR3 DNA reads TGCAGTGCTAGTCGACGGAGCGGGAGGGCTTTTGAGCGGTTCTTC.

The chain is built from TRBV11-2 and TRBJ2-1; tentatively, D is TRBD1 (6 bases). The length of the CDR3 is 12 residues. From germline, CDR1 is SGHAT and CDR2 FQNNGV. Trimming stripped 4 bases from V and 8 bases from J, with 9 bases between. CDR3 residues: CASSSGVYEQFF. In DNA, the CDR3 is TGTGCCAGCAGCTCAGGGGTCTATGAGCAGTTCTTC. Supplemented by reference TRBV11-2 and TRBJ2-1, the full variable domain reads EAGVAQSPRYKIIEKRQSVAFWCNPISGHATLYWYQQILGQGPKLLIQFQNNGVVDDSQLPKDRFSAERLKGVDSTLKIQPAKLEDSAVYLCASSSGVYEQFFGPGTRLTVL.

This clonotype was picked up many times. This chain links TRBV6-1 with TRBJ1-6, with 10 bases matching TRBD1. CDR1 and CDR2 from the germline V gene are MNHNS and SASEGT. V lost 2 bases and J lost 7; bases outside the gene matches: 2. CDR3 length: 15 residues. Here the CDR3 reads CASSESGQGNSPLHF. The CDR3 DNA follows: TGTGCCAGCAGTGAATCGGGACAGGGGAATTCACCCCTCCACTTT.

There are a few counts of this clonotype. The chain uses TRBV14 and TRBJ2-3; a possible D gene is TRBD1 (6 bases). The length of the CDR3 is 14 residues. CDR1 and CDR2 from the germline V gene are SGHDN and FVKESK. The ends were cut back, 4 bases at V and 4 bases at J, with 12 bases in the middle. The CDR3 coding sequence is TGTGCCAGCAGCCGGCAGGGGTCGGCAGATACGCAGTATTTT. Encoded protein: CASSRQGSADTQYF.

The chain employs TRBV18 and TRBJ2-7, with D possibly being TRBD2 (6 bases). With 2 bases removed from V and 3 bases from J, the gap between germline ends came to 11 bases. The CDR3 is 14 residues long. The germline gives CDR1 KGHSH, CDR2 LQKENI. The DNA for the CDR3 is TGTGCCAGCTCACCAAAACTAGCAGACTACGAGCAGTACTTC. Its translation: CASSPKLADYEQYF.

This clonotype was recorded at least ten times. The CDR3 loop is CASSQDSWYLTEAFF. CDR3 coding DNA: TGTGCCAGCAGCCAAGATTCCTGGTATCTGACTGAAGCTTTCTTT. The genes are TRBV3-1 and TRBJ1-1; D gene unclear. Germline CDR1 is LGHDT and CDR2 is YNNKEL (reference sequence). Trimming cost V 0 bases and J 5 bases, with 13 bases left between them. This CDR3 contains 15 residues.

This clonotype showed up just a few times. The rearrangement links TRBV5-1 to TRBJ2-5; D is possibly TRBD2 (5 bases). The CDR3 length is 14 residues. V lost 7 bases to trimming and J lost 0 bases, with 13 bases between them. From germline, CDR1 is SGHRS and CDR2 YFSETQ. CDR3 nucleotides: TGCGCCAGCGGACTCGGAAGTAACCAAGAGACCCAGTACTTC. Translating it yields CASGLGSNQETQYF. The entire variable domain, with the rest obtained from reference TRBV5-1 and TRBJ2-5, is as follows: KAGVTQTPRYLIKTRGQQVTLSCSPISGHRSVSWYQQTPGQGLQFLFEYFSETQRNKGNFPGRFSGRQFSNSRSEMNVSTLELGDSALYLCASGLGSNQETQYFGPGTRLLVL.